This T cell receptor beta chain was profiled in a study of patients and donors after allogeneic stem cell transplantation. CDR1 and CDR2 (germline): DFQATT, SNEGSKA (reference sequence). CDR3 size: 11 residues. V was clipped by 3 bases and J by 4 bases, with 6 bases between them. Using its own MiXCR run on the RT-PCR reads, TCRdb lists one record per CDR3 protein. The profile shows more than 150,000 distinct CDR3 sequences, about 40% of them singletons. V is TRBV20-1 and J is TRBJ1-2; D gene uncertain. The clonotype originates from a human donor who was either an allogeneic HSCT recipient or a stem cell or donor lymphocyte infusion donor (not recorded which). It is not recorded whose cells these are; they may come from a transplant donor. The sequenced material came from blood, either unsorted or a sorted T cell fraction (not recorded which). CDR3 sequence (DNA): TGCAGTGCTAGTACCATCTATGGCTACACCTTC. It is translated as CSASTIYGYTF.